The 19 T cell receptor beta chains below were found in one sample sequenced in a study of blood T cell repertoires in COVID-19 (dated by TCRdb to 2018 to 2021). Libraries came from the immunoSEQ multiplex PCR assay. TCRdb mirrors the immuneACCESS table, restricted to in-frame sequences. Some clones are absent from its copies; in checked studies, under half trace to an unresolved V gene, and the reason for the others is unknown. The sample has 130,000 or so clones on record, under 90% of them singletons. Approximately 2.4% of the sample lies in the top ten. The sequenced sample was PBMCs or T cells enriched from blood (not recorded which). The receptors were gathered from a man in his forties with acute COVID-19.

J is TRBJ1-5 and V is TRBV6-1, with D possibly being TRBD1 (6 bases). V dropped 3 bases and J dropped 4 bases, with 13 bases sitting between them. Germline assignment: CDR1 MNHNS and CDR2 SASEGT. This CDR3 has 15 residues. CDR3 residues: CASSDQDRSNQPQHF. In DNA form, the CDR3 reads TGTGCCAGCAGTGATCAAGACAGGTCTAATCAGCCCCAGCATTTT.

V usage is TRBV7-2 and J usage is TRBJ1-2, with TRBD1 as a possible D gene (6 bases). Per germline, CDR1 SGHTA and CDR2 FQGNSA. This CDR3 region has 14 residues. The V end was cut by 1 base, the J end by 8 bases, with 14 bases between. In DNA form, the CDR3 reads TGTGCCAGCAGCTTAGGTTTCCAGGGGCAGGGCTACACCTTC. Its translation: CASSLGFQGQGYTF.

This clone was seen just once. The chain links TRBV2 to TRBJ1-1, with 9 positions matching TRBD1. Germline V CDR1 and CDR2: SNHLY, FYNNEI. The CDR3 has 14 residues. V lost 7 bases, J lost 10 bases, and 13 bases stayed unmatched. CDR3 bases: TGTGCCAGCACTTTGGACAGGGGTCAACTGGGAGCTTTCTTT. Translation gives CASTLDRGQLGAFF.

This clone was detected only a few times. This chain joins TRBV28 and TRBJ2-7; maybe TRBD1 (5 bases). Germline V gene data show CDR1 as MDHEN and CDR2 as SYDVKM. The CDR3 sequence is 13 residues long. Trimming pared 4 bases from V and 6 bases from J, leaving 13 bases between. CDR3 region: CASSSTNRGEQYF. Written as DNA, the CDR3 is TGTGCCAGCAGTTCCACAAATAGGGGCGAGCAGTACTTC.

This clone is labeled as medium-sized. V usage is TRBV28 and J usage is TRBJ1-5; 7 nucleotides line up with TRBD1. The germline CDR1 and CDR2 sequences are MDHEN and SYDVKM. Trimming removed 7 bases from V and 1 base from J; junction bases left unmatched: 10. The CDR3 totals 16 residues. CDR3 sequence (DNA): TGTGCCAGCAAAAGCCTTGAGACAGGGAGCAATCAGCCCCAGCATTTT. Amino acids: CASKSLETGSNQPQHF.

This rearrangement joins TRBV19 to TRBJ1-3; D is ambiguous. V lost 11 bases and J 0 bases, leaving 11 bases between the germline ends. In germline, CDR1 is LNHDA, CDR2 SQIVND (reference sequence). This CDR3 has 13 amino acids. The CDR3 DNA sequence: TGTGCCGCAACAGCCCTCTCTGGAAACACCATATATTTT. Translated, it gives CAATALSGNTIYF.

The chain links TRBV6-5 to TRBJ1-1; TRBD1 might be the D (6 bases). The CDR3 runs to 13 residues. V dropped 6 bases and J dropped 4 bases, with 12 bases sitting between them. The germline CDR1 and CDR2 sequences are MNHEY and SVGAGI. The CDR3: CASSPTTGTEAFF. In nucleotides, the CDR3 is TGTGCCAGCAGCCCGACGACAGGCACTGAAGCTTTCTTT.

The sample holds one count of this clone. The CDR3 region is CASSLQGAASGYTF. CDR3 coding DNA: TGTGCCAGCAGTTTACAGGGGGCGGCTAGCGGCTACACCTTC. The gene calls are TRBV28 and TRBJ1-2, with TRBD1 matching 8 bases. Germline values: CDR1 MDHEN, CDR2 SYDVKM. The CDR3 spans 14 residues. The V and J ends lost 2 bases and 8 bases, in that order; junction bases with no gene match: 7.

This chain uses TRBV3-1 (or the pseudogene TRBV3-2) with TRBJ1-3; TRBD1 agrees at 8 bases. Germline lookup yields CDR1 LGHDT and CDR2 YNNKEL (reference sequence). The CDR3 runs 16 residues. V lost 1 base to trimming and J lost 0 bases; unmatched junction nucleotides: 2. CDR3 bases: TGTGCCAGCAGCCAAGTCGACAGGGGCTCTGGAAACACCATATATTTT. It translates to CASSQVDRGSGNTIYF.

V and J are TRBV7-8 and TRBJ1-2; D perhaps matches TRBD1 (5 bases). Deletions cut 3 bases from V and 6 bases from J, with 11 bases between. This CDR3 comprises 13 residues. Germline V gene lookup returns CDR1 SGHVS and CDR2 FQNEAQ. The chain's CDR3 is CASSFSGFDGYTF. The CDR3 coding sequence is TGTGCCAGCAGCTTCTCAGGGTTTGATGGCTACACCTTC.

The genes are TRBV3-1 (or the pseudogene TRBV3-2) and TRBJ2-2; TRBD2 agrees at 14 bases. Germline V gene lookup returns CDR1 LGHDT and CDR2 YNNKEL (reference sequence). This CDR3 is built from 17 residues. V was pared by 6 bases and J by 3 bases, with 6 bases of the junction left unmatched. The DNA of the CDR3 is TGTGCCAGCAGTCCCGGGACTAGCGGGGGCCACACCGGGGAGCTGTTTTTT. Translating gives CASSPGTSGGHTGELFF.

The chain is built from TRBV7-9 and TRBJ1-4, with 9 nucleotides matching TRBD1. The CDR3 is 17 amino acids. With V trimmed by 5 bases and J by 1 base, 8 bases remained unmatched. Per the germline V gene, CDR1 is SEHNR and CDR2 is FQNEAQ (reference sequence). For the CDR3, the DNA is TGTGCCAGCAGCGGAAGAACAGGGGGCAGAACTAATGAAAAACTGTTTTTT. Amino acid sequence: CASSGRTGGRTNEKLFF.

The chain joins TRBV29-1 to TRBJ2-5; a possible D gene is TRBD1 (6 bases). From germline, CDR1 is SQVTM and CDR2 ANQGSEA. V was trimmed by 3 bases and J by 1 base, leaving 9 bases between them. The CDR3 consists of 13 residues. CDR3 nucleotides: TGCAGCGTTGAGAAGGACAGCCAAGAGACCCAGTACTTC. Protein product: CSVEKDSQETQYF.

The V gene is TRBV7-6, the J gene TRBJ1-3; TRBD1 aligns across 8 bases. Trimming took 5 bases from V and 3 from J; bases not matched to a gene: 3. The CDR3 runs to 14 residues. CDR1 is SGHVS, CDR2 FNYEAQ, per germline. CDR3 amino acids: CASSDRGGGNTIYF. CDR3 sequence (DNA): TGTGCCAGCAGCGACAGGGGAGGTGGAAACACCATATATTTT.

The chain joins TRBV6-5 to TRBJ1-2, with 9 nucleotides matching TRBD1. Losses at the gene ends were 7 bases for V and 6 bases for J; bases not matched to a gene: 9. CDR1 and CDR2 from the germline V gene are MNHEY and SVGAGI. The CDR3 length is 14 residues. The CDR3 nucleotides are TGTGCCAGCAAAAAAACGGGGGACAGGGATGGCTACACCTTC. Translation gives CASKKTGDRDGYTF.

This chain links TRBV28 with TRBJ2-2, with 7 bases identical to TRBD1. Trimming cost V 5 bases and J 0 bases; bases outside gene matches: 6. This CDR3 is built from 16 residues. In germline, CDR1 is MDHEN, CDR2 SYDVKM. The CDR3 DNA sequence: TGTGCCAGCAGTGTAGGGACAGTCTCGAACACCGGGGAGCTGTTTTTT. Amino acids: CASSVGTVSNTGELFF.

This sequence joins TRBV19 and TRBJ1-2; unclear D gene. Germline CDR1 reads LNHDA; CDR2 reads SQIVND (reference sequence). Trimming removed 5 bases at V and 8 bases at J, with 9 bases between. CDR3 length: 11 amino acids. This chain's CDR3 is CASSASLGYTF. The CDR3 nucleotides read TGTGCCAGTAGTGCCAGTCTGGGCTACACCTTC.

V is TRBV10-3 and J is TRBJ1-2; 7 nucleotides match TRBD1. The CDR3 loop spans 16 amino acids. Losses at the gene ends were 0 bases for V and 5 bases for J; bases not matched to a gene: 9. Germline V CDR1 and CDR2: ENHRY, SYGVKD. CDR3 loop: CAISESTSTGRYGYTF. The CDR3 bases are TGTGCCATCAGTGAGTCTACCTCGACAGGGAGGTATGGCTACACCTTC.

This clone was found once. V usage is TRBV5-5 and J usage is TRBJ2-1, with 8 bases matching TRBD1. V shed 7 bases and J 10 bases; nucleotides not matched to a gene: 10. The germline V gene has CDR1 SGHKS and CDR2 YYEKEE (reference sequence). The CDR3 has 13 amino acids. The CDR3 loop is CASDRGSFLEQFF. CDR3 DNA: TGTGCCAGCGACAGGGGTTCCTTCTTGGAGCAGTTCTTC.